This entry describes one T cell receptor (beta chain). Its antigen is still unknown. The sample is drawn from a study of cytomegalovirus exposure and HLA in healthy donors. Study background: Samples from HLA-typed donors yielded about 85 million unique TCRs in an early data release.

Findings of the study overall: Segments of the TCR beta V type were, in most cases, productive about 90% or about 30% of the time in an earlier analysis.

CDR3 length equals 15 residues. J gave up 1 base and V 4 bases, and 4 bases lay outside the gene matches. Germline V gene lookup returns CDR1 SGDLS and CDR2 YYNGEE. PCR used 60 Vbeta primers and 13 Jbeta primers. Assay used: immunoSEQ multiplex PCR; TCRdb lists only in-frame clones, some missing. The sample consists of roughly 140,000 clones, approximately 71% of them appearing once. The chain joins TRBV9 to TRBJ2-2; 7 nucleotides match TRBD2. The sample taken for sequencing was PBMCs. This TCR came from a woman aged 50 to 65 in good health and CMV-seronegative. DNA for the CDR3: TGTGCCAGCAGCCCCGTAGCGGGGAACACCGGGGAGCTGTTTTTT. It codes for CASSPVAGNTGELFF. Full variable domain (remainder filled in from reference TRBV9 and TRBJ2-2): DSGVTQTPKHLITATGQRVTLRCSPRSGDLSVYWYQQSLDQGLQFLIQYYNGEERAKGNILERFSAQQFPDLHSELNLSSLELGDSALYFCASSPVAGNTGELFFGEGSRLTVL.